Here is one TCR beta chain with its context. This sample was taken from a study of TIL therapy for anti-PD-1-resistant metastatic lung cancer. Looking at the study overall: Patients had a median age of 54 years (range about 38-85).

As to time point: pre-treatment sample, taken before nivolumab and TIL therapy. Pleural nodules or supraclavicular lymph nodes made up most of the excised metastases sampled. The libraries were made with immunoSEQ v3. Clones were read by immunoSEQ multiplex PCR, and TCRdb kept only the in-frame ones, dropping some. The sample contains 6,000 to 7,500 clones, approximately 71% of which appear only once. The germline CDR1 and CDR2 sequences are KGHSH and LQKENI. V was pared by 6 bases and J by 7 bases, with 16 bases between. CDR3 length: 15 amino acids. The sequencing here drew on tumor tissue, taken at baseline. The chain links TRBV18 to TRBJ1-6; possibly TRBD1 for D (5 bases). This receptor was taken from a person aged 25-79 years with non-small cell lung cancer. The CDR3 bases are TGTGCCAGCTCTCCCTTGGCAGGGCAAAATTCACCCCTCCACTTT. Protein product: CASSPLAGQNSPLHF. Full variable domain (rest looked up from reference TRBV18 and TRBJ1-6): NAGVMQNPRHLVRRRGQEARLRCSPMKGHSHVYWYRQLPEEGLKFMVYLQKENIIDESGMPKERFSAEFPKEGPSILRIQQVVRGDSAAYFCASSPLAGQNSPLHFGNGTRLTVT.